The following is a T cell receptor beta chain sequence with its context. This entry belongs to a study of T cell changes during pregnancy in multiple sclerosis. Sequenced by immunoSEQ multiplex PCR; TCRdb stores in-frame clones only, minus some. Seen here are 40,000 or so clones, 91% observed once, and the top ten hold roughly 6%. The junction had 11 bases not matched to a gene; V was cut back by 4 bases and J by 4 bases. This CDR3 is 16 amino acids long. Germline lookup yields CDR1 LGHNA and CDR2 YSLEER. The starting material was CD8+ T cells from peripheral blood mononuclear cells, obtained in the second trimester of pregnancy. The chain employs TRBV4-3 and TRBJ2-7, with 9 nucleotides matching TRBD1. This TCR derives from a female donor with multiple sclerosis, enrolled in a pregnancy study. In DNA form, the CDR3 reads TGCGCCAGCAGCCGGACCGGGACAGGGAGAGGATACGAGCAGTACTTC. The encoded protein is CASSRTGTGRGYEQYF.